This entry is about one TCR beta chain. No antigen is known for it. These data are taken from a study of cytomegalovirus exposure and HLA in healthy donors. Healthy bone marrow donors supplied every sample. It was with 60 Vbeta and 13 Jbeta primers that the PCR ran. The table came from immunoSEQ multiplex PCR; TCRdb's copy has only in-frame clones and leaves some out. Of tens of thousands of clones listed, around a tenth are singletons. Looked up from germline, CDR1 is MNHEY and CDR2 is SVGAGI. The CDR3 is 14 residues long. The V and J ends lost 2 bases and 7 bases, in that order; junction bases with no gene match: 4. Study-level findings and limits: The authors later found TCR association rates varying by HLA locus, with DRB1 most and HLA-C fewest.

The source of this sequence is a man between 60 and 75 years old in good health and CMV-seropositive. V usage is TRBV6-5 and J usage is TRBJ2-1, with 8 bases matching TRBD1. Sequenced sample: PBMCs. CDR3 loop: CASSYDRGLNEQFF. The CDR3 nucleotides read TGTGCCAGCAGTTACGACAGGGGTTTGAATGAGCAGTTCTTC.